This T cell receptor (beta chain) was sequenced for a study of early T cells in non-severe SARS-CoV-2 infection. Germline V gene lookup returns CDR1 MNHNS and CDR2 SASEGT. CDR3 length: 11 residues. The V gene lost 8 bases and the J gene lost 1 base, with 4 bases spanning the gap. TCRdb reprocessed the 5' RACE reads with MiXCR, giving one entry per CDR3 protein. The sample includes some 80,000 distinct CDR3 sequences, roughly 13% of them seen just once. This clonotype was observed a handful of times. Sequenced input: whole blood. V usage is TRBV6-1 and J usage is TRBJ2-3, with D unresolved. The receptor comes from an adult who was a healthcare worker with PCR-confirmed SARS-CoV-2 infection or an uninfected control (not recorded which). This CDR3 reads CASLRTDTQYF. CDR3 DNA: TGTGCCAGCTTGCGCACAGATACGCAGTATTTT.